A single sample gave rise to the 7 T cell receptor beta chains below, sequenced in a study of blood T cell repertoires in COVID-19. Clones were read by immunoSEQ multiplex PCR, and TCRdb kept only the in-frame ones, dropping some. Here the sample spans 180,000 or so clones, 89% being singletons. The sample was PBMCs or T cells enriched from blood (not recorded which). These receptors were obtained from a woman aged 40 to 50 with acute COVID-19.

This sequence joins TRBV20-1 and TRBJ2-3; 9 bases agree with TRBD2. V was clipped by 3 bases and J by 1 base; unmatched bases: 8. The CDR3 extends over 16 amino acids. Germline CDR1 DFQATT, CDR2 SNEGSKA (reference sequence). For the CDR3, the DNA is TGCAGTGCTAGTGCGTCGGCTAGCGGGGGCACAGATACGCAGTATTTT. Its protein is CSASASASGGTDTQYF.

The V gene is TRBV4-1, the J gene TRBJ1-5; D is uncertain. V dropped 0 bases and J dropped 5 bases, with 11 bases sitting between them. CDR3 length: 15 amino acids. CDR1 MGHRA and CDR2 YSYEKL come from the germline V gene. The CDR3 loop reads CASSQDWSGDQPQHF. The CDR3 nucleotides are TGCGCCAGCAGCCAAGATTGGAGCGGCGATCAGCCCCAGCATTTT.

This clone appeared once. CDR3 region: CASSIGLGASGSTDTQYF. In nucleotides, the CDR3 is TGTGCCAGTAGTATAGGCCTCGGGGCTAGCGGGAGCACAGATACGCAGTATTTT. The rearrangement links TRBV19 to TRBJ2-3; 8 nucleotides agree with TRBD2. Trimming removed 1 base from V and 0 bases from J; junction bases left unmatched: 9. The CDR3 extends over 18 amino acids. CDR1 is LNHDA, CDR2 SQIVND, per germline (reference sequence).

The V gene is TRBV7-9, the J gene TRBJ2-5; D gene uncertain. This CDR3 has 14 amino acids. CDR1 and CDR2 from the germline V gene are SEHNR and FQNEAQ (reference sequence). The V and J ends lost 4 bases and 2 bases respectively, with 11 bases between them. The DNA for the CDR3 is TGTGCCAGCAGCTCTCACAAGCGTCAAGAGACCCAGTACTTC. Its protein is CASSSHKRQETQYF.

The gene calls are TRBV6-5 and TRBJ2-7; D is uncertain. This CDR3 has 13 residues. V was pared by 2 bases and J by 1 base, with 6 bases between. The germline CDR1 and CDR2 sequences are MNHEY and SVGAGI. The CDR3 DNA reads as TGTGCCAGCAGTTACGAGGCATCCTACGAGCAGTACTTC. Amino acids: CASSYEASYEQYF.

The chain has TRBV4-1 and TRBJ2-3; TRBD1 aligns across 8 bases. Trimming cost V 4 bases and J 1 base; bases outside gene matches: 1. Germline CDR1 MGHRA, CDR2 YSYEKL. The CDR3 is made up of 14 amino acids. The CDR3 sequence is CASSRGQGTDTQYF. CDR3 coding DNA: TGCGCCAGCAGCCGGGGACAGGGCACAGATACGCAGTATTTT.

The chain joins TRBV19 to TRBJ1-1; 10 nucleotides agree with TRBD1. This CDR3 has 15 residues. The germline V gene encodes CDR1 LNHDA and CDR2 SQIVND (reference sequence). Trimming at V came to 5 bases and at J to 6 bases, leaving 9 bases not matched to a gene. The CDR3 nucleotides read TGTGCCAGTAGTCTACGGACGGGGACAGGGGCTGAAGCTTTCTTT. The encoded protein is CASSLRTGTGAEAFF.